Following are 25 T cell receptor beta chains from one sample sequenced in a study of beta chain features in type 1 diabetes. Reverse transcription of all isolated RNA meant that expressed TCRB transcripts were sequenced. The data were produced by immunoSEQ multiplex PCR, yet TCRdb's version contains in-frame clones alone and is incomplete. The sample includes 360,000 or so clones, about 20% seen only once; the top ten take around 0.04%. Sequencing was done on a sample of naive CD4+ T cells from blood. These receptor sequences come from a woman between 18 and 30 years old in good health.

The V gene is TRBV5-6, the J gene TRBJ1-2; possible D gene TRBD1, 6 bases. This CDR3 is 14 amino acids long. Trimming removed 3 bases from V and 5 bases from J, with 14 bases in between. Germline loops: CDR1 SGHDT, CDR2 YYEEEE. The CDR3 DNA reads as TGTGCCAGCAGCTCGACAGGAACAACTTATGGCTACACCTTC. Its protein product is CASSSTGTTYGYTF.

This clone has a handful of counts. V usage is TRBV10-3 and J usage is TRBJ1-1; 7 bases fit TRBD1. Germline CDR1 ENHRY, CDR2 SYGVKD. The V gene end was trimmed by 3 bases and the J gene end by 1 base; junction bases not matched to a gene: 5. This CDR3 is 15 amino acids long. The CDR3: CAISEPGQPNTEAFF. CDR3 nucleotides: TGTGCCATCAGTGAACCGGGACAGCCGAACACTGAAGCTTTCTTT.

The V call is TRBV18, the J call TRBJ2-5; perhaps TRBD1 as D (5 bases). Between the trimmed V and J ends, which lost 6 bases and 4 bases, there was a span of 9 bases. Looked up from germline, CDR1 is KGHSH and CDR2 is LQKENI. The CDR3 runs 12 residues. CDR3 sequence (DNA): TGTGCCAGCTCCCCGGACACAGAGACCCAGTACTTC. Its translation: CASSPDTETQYF.

V is TRBV4-2 and J is TRBJ1-4, with D possibly matching TRBD1 (5 bases). Germline CDR1 is LGHNA and CDR2 is YNFKEQ. Trimming pared 4 bases from V and 5 bases from J, leaving 11 bases between. This CDR3 has 14 amino acids. The CDR3 DNA follows: TGTGCCAGCAGCCGGAGGCGGGGGAATGAAAAACTGTTTTTT. Translated, it gives CASSRRRGNEKLFF.

This chain connects TRBV7-9 to TRBJ2-7; D remains unclear. The CDR3 runs to 13 residues. The germline V and J ends were trimmed by 0 bases and 4 bases, with 7 bases remaining between them. The germline V gene encodes CDR1 SEHNR and CDR2 FQNEAQ (reference sequence). The CDR3 protein is CASSLAPLYEQYF. The DNA for the CDR3 is TGTGCCAGCAGCTTAGCCCCCCTTTACGAGCAGTACTTC.

This clone came up a few times. The gene calls are TRBV7-2 and TRBJ2-4; possibly TRBD1 for D (5 bases). V lost 1 base, J lost 9 bases, and 16 bases lay in between. Germline CDR1 and CDR2: SGHTA and FQGNSA. This CDR3 has 15 residues. The CDR3 region is CASSLDGARSGIQYF. The DNA for the CDR3 is TGTGCCAGCAGCTTAGATGGGGCCCGCTCCGGCATTCAGTACTTC.

This clone occurred a few times. The genes are TRBV5-1 and TRBJ1-2; no firm D call. V dropped 5 bases and J dropped 2 bases, with 10 bases sitting between them. The length of the CDR3 is 13 residues. Germline CDR1 and CDR2: SGHRS and YFSETQ. CDR3 DNA sequence: TGCGCCAGCAGAGGTAACAGAAACTATGGCTACACCTTC. As protein: CASRGNRNYGYTF. Combining the CDR3 with reference TRBV5-1 and TRBJ1-2 gives the whole variable domain KAGVTQTPRYLIKTRGQQVTLSCSPISGHRSVSWYQQTPGQGLQFLFEYFSETQRNKGNFPGRFSGRQFSNSRSEMNVSTLELGDSALYLCASRGNRNYGYTFGSGTRLTVV.

This clone was observed a few times. The chain combines TRBV6-1 with TRBJ2-7, with TRBD2 as a possible D gene (6 bases). This CDR3 is 17 amino acids long. Germline V CDR1 and CDR2: MNHNS, SASEGT. V dropped 2 bases and J dropped 3 bases, with 20 bases sitting between them. The CDR3 region has the DNA TGTGCCAGCAGTGAACAAGTTTTTCGGGAGTACCGCTACGAGCAGTACTTC. Translated: CASSEQVFREYRYEQYF.

In its sample, this clone was seen a few times. The genes are TRBV25-1 and TRBJ2-3; 7 bases align to TRBD2. Germline assignment: CDR1 MGHDK and CDR2 SYGVNS. The CDR3 is made up of 13 amino acids. J was trimmed by 13 bases and V by 2 bases; bases with no gene match: 9. Here the CDR3 DNA reads TGTGCCAGCAGTGAAGTTGGAGCGGGGAGGAAGTATTTT. Protein: CASSEVGAGRKYF.

This chain's CDR3 is CASSTRVKNTGELFF. Here the CDR3 DNA reads TGTGCCAGCAGCACCCGGGTTAAGAACACCGGGGAGCTGTTTTTT. The J gene is TRBJ2-2, the V gene TRBV21-1; the table's D call TRBD2 went unverified against the DNA. TRBV21-1 is a recognized pseudogene. The CDR3 runs to 15 residues.

Comment on this clone: The junction departs from the called germline gene at one end, perhaps through a read error. The chain is built from TRBV4-2 and TRBJ1-2; TRBD1 matches at 10 bases. The CDR3 has 16 amino acids. The germline V gene has CDR1 LGHNA and CDR2 YNFKEQ. In DNA form, the CDR3 reads TGTGCCAGCAGCCAATCGGGACAGGGGAGGGACTACGGCTACACCTTC. Translation gives CASSQSGQGRDYGYTF.

The V and J genes are TRBV21-1 and TRBJ2-7; the table calls TRBD1, which could not be checked here. TRBV21-1 counts as a pseudogene. This CDR3 contains 14 residues. CDR3 sequence: CATKMVGGAYEQYF. DNA of the CDR3: TGTGCCACAAAGATGGTAGGGGGCGCGTACGAGCAGTACTTC.

This clone was detected a few times. V gene TRBV29-1 combines with J gene TRBJ1-5, with 9 positions matching TRBD1. The ends lost 4 bases at V and 6 bases at J; junction bases unmatched: 4. Looked up from germline, CDR1 is SQVTM and CDR2 is ANQGSEA. The CDR3 runs to 13 residues. The CDR3: CSVAGTGSQPQHF. The CDR3 DNA follows: TGCAGCGTTGCCGGGACAGGGAGTCAGCCCCAGCATTTT.

The chain links TRBV29-1 to TRBJ2-7; 7 nucleotides line up with TRBD1. V dropped 3 bases and J dropped 5; count of bases not matched to a gene: 4. The CDR3 loop spans 12 amino acids. Germline assignment: CDR1 SQVTM and CDR2 ANQGSEA. The CDR3 DNA reads TGCAGCGTTGAGACAGGGTTCGACGAGCAGTACTTC. It encodes CSVETGFDEQYF.

This clone was counted a few times. Other DNA sequences within the sample encode an identical CDR3. CDR3 loop: CASSLGQNTEAFF. DNA of the CDR3: TGTGCCAGCAGCTTGGGACAGAACACTGAAGCTTTCTTT. The genes are TRBV11-1 and TRBJ1-1; tentatively, D is TRBD1 (6 bases). Per germline, CDR1 SGHAT and CDR2 FQDESV (reference sequence). Trimming pared 3 bases from V and 1 base from J, leaving 6 bases between. This CDR3 spans 13 amino acids.

This clone has only a few counts. This chain joins TRBV20-1 and TRBJ1-2; D uncertain. This CDR3 spans 10 amino acids. With 6 bases removed from V and 1 base from J, the gap between germline ends came to 3 bases. Germline values: CDR1 DFQATT, CDR2 SNEGSKA (reference sequence). For the CDR3, the DNA is TGCAGTGCCTATAACTATGGCTACACCTTC. This sequence encodes CSAYNYGYTF.

The chain has TRBV15 and TRBJ1-2; D not resolved. Deletions cut 3 bases from V and 8 bases from J, with 10 bases between. CDR3 length: 12 amino acids. Germline CDR1 and CDR2: LNHNV and YYDKDF (reference sequence). CDR3: CATSSPAEGYTF. CDR3 nucleotide sequence: TGTGCCACCAGCAGCCCCGCGGAGGGCTACACCTTC.

This clone was recorded a few times. Other DNA variants within this sample encode the same CDR3. J is TRBJ2-5 and V is TRBV7-2, with no clear D. Deletions cut 4 bases from V and 4 bases from J, with 4 bases between. The CDR3 covers 11 residues. Germline CDR1 SGHTA, CDR2 FQGNSA. CDR3 loop: CASSSGETQYF. The CDR3 region has the DNA TGTGCCAGCAGCTCGGGAGAGACCCAGTACTTC.

V gene TRBV19 combines with J gene TRBJ1-2, with D perhaps TRBD1 (5 bases). Germline loops: CDR1 LNHDA, CDR2 SQIVND (reference sequence). Trimming stripped 7 bases from V and 6 bases from J, with 15 bases between. The CDR3 is 13 residues long. The CDR3 protein is CASTPQDFDGYTF. CDR3 sequence (DNA): TGTGCCAGTACCCCACAGGATTTTGATGGCTACACCTTC.

This clone was found a few times. The chain links TRBV15 to TRBJ2-3; 8 bases map to TRBD1. Losses at the gene ends were 5 bases for V and 1 base for J; bases not matched to a gene: 11. CDR3 length: 17 residues. CDR1 and CDR2 (germline): LNHNV, YYDKDF (reference sequence). Written as DNA, the CDR3 is TGTGCCACCAGCGGACTGAGACAGGGGTCCGGCACAGATACGCAGTATTTT. Translation: CATSGLRQGSGTDTQYF.

This clone came up a few times. The chain combines TRBV30 with TRBJ2-3; possible D gene TRBD1, 6 bases. The V gene's germline CDR1 is GTSNPN and CDR2 SVGIG (reference sequence). Trimming pared 1 base from V and 8 bases from J, leaving 16 bases between. The CDR3 is made up of 14 amino acids. In DNA form, the CDR3 reads TGTGCCTGGAGTGAAGGGGTAGGACAGATTACGCAGTATTTT. Translation gives CAWSEGVGQITQYF.

This clone was seen only a few times. V gene TRBV9 combines with J gene TRBJ2-1; 13 nucleotides align to TRBD2. The CDR3 contains 14 residues. The V gene's germline CDR1 is SGDLS and CDR2 YYNGEE. V shed 3 bases, J shed 10 bases, and the junction held 4 bases outside the gene matches. The CDR3 reads CASSAGLAGSEQFF. CDR3 bases: TGTGCCAGCAGCGCGGGACTAGCGGGAAGCGAGCAGTTCTTC.

This clone has only a few counts. The chain recombines TRBV4-1 with TRBJ2-3; TRBD2 is a possible D gene (6 bases). Germline assignment: CDR1 MGHRA and CDR2 YSYEKL. The CDR3 is 14 residues long. Trimming removed 4 bases from V and 1 base from J, with 9 bases in between. The CDR3 here is CASSPGTRTDTQYF. CDR3 in DNA: TGCGCCAGCAGCCCAGGGACTCGCACAGATACGCAGTATTTT.

The DNA for the CDR3 is TGTGCCAGCAGGCCTAGCGGGATGTCCGGCACCGGGGAGCTGTTTTTT. It specifies CASRPSGMSGTGELFF. The chain recombines TRBV2 with TRBJ2-2, with TRBD2 matching 9 bases. The germline CDR1 and CDR2 sequences are SNHLY and FYNNEI. This CDR3 region has 16 residues. V dropped 6 bases and J dropped 4; count of bases not matched to a gene: 9. The full variable domain, with the rest looked up from reference TRBV2 and TRBJ2-2, is EPEVTQTPSHQVTQMGQEVILRCVPISNHLYFYWYRQILGQKVEFLVSFYNNEISEKSEIFDDQFSVERPDGSNFTLKIRSTKLEDSAMYFCASRPSGMSGTGELFFGEGSRLTVL.

The chain has TRBV29-1 and TRBJ1-2; D gene unclear. CDR1 and CDR2 from the germline V gene are SQVTM and ANQGSEA. The ends were cut back, 4 bases at V and 4 bases at J, with 25 bases in the middle. This CDR3 contains 17 residues. In DNA form, the CDR3 reads TGCAGCGTTGTAAATACCCGAGTGGGAGGAAGCGGCTATGGCTACACCTTC. It encodes CSVVNTRVGGSGYGYTF.